These 31 T cell receptor beta chains came from one sample sequenced in a study of T cell repertoires in cytomegalovirus infection. TCRdb analysed the reads with MiXCR anew, one entry per CDR3 protein. The table lists 830,000 or so distinct CDR3 sequences, about 30% of them singletons. The antigens these receptors bind are not known. Here the sequenced sample was cultured CD8+ T cells from PBMCs, taken from culture after CMV antigen stimulation. These receptors were obtained from a human donor in good health (CMV status not recorded). Some clones in this sample may be carry-over from other donors' samples.

The genes are TRBV6-5 and TRBJ1-2; tentative D call: TRBD1 (6 bases). Germline V CDR1 and CDR2: MNHEY, SVGAGI. The ends were cut back, 7 bases at V and 6 bases at J, with 9 bases in the middle. This CDR3 spans 11 amino acids. CDR3 nucleotides: TGTGCCAGCATAGGGGGAAATGGCTACACCTTC. Translation: CASIGGNGYTF.

The V call is TRBV12-3 or TRBV12-4, the J call TRBJ2-2; D possibly corresponds to TRBD1 (6 bases). V was trimmed by 0 bases and J by 2 bases, leaving 13 bases between them. CDR3 length equals 17 residues. CDR3 loop: CASSLASGQINTGELFF. CDR3 in DNA: TGTGCCAGCAGTTTAGCGTCCGGACAGATTAACACCGGGGAGCTGTTTTTT.

V is TRBV10-1 and J is TRBJ1-1; D perhaps matches TRBD1 (6 bases). Germline CDR1 WNHNN, CDR2 SYGVQD (reference sequence). V lost 2 bases and J 5 bases, leaving 12 bases between the germline ends. The CDR3 runs to 14 residues. The CDR3 loop is CASSEQGLRTEAFF. CDR3 bases: TGCGCCAGCAGTGAGCAGGGGTTGAGGACTGAAGCTTTCTTT.

The chain has TRBV7-9 and TRBJ2-7; possible D gene TRBD1, 5 bases. Germline assignment: CDR1 SEHNR and CDR2 FQNEAQ (reference sequence). The CDR3 length is 13 residues. Trimming cost V 5 bases and J 7 bases, with 15 bases left between them. The DNA of the CDR3 is TGTGCCAGCAGCCTTCCCTCCCAGGGTGAGCAGTACTTC. Its protein is CASSLPSQGEQYF.

This sequence joins TRBV5-6 and TRBJ2-1; 8 bases agree with TRBD2. The CDR3 runs 14 residues. CDR1 is SGHDT, CDR2 YYEEEE, per germline. V lost 4 bases and J lost 5; bases outside the gene matches: 5. CDR3 amino acids: CASSPGLGNNEQFF. CDR3 nucleotide sequence: TGTGCCAGCAGCCCGGGACTAGGGAACAATGAGCAGTTCTTC.

The CDR3 DNA sequence: TGTGCCAGCAGTCTGGTCGGCGGCAGACGGATCACAGATACGCAGTATTTT. Its translation is CASSLVGGRRITDTQYF. This sequence joins TRBV7-9 and TRBJ2-3; D gene ambiguous. Germline loops: CDR1 SEHNR, CDR2 FQNEAQ (reference sequence). The CDR3 is 17 residues long. Between the trimmed V and J ends, which lost 6 bases and 2 bases, there was a span of 21 bases. The full variable domain, rest sourced from reference TRBV7-9 and TRBJ2-3, is DTGVSQNPRHKITKRGQNVTFRCDPISEHNRLYWYRQTLGQGPEFLTYFQNEAQLEKSRLLSDRFSAERPKGSFSTLEIQRTEQGDSAMYLCASSLVGGRRITDTQYFGPGTRLTVL.

The V call is TRBV25-1, the J call TRBJ1-5; no definite D call. Per the germline V gene, CDR1 is MGHDK and CDR2 is SYGVNS. V was trimmed by 10 bases and J by 3 bases, leaving 16 bases between them. CDR3 size: 14 residues. The CDR3 coding sequence is TGTGCCACCTCGAGACGGATCTACAATCAGCCCCAGCATTTT. Translating it yields CATSRRIYNQPQHF.

This clonotype was recorded many times. The CDR3 DNA sequence: TGTGCCAGCAGCTGGGGTGGCCAGTTTTGGAATGAGCAGTTCTTC. Translating gives CASSWGGQFWNEQFF. This chain uses TRBV7-8 with TRBJ2-1; D is unclear. Germline V gene data show CDR1 as SGHVS and CDR2 as FQNEAQ. CDR3 length: 15 amino acids. With 4 bases removed from V and 7 bases from J, the gap between germline ends came to 17 bases.

The chain carries TRBV4-1 and TRBJ1-1, with a tentative D call TRBD1 (5 bases). Germline CDR1 and CDR2: MGHRA and YSYEKL. V lost 1 base to trimming and J lost 8 bases, with 14 bases between them. CDR3 length: 14 amino acids. The CDR3 DNA is TGCGCCAGCAGCCAAGCCGGTTCGGGGACCGAAGCTTTCTTT. Its protein is CASSQAGSGTEAFF.

In its sample, this clonotype was seen a few times. This chain links TRBV19 with TRBJ1-5, with a possible D match to TRBD1 (5 bases). The CDR3 consists of 16 residues. The germline V gene encodes CDR1 LNHDA and CDR2 SQIVND (reference sequence). The V and J ends lost 4 bases and 4 bases respectively, with 17 bases between them. The CDR3 here is CASSSLGQGVNQPQHF. The CDR3 DNA reads as TGTGCCAGTAGTAGCCTGGGGCAGGGTGTGAATCAGCCCCAGCATTTT.

As for this clonotype: Relative to the germline gene, one junction end is altered; a read error may explain this. The CDR3 reads CASSLAYSKDTQYF. CDR3 DNA: TGTGCCAGCAGTTTAGCCTACAGCAAAGATACGCAGTATTTT. The rearrangement uses TRBV12-3 or TRBV12-4 and TRBJ2-3; no firm D call. The CDR3 totals 14 residues.

The CDR3, as DNA: TGTGCCAGCAGCTCGACCCTAGGGTCCCCAAGGGAGCTGTTTTTT. Protein product: CASSSTLGSPRELFF. The genes are TRBV5-5 and TRBJ2-2; D not certain. Per the germline V gene, CDR1 is SGHKS and CDR2 is YYEKEE (reference sequence). The ends were cut back, 3 bases at V and 9 bases at J, with 18 bases in the middle. The CDR3 sequence is 15 residues long.

V is TRBV10-3 and J is TRBJ2-1; TRBD1 agrees at 9 bases. There are 15 residues in the CDR3. Germline V gives CDR1 ENHRY, CDR2 SYGVKD. J gave up 2 bases and V 5 bases, and 4 bases lay outside the gene matches. This CDR3 reads CAISSGTGPYNEQFF. The CDR3 DNA sequence: TGTGCCATCAGTTCCGGGACAGGGCCCTACAATGAGCAGTTCTTC.

In this sample, this clonotype turned up a few times. The chain uses TRBV27 and TRBJ2-3; maybe TRBD1 (5 bases). V was clipped by 6 bases and J by 0 bases, with 16 bases between them. CDR1 and CDR2 (germline): MNHEY, SMNVEV (reference sequence). This CDR3 is 16 amino acids long. DNA for the CDR3: TGTGCCAGCAGCTTAGGGGCCCCCTTAAGCACAGATACGCAGTATTTT. The encoded protein is CASSLGAPLSTDTQYF.

The V call is TRBV2, the J call TRBJ1-1; the D is unclear. Germline V gene data show CDR1 as SNHLY and CDR2 as FYNNEI. The CDR3 totals 15 residues. Trimming left V 7 bases short and J 0 bases short, with 15 bases between. CDR3 nucleotide sequence: TGTGCCAGCAAGGACCCCGCTGGTATGAACACTGAAGCTTTCTTT. Encoded protein: CASKDPAGMNTEAFF.

This clonotype was seen a handful of times. V is TRBV27 and J is TRBJ1-1; D may be TRBD1 (5 bases). Germline CDR1 reads MNHEY; CDR2 reads SMNVEV (reference sequence). Between the trimmed V and J ends, which lost 2 bases and 5 bases, there was a span of 15 bases. This CDR3 comprises 15 residues. CDR3 loop: CASSLAPAGRTEAFF. CDR3 DNA sequence: TGTGCCAGCAGTTTAGCCCCGGCAGGGCGTACTGAAGCTTTCTTT.

The chain couples TRBV13 to TRBJ2-2, with TRBD2 matching 11 bases. Germline values: CDR1 PRHDT, CDR2 FYEKMQ (reference sequence). Trimming removed 6 bases from V and 6 bases from J; junction bases left unmatched: 3. This CDR3 spans 14 amino acids. CDR3 sequence: CASRPGLAAGELFF. CDR3 sequence (DNA): TGTGCCAGCAGGCCGGGACTAGCGGCCGGGGAGCTGTTTTTT.

Details on this clonotype: An end of the junction does not agree with germline; a read error may underlie this. The chain carries TRBV7-6 and TRBJ1-2; the D gene is possibly TRBD1 (6 bases). CDR1 and CDR2 from the germline V gene are SGHVS and FNYEAQ. The CDR3 is 14 residues long. CDR3 nucleotide sequence: TGTGCCAGCACCCTAAATGACAGGCGCTATGGCTACGCCTTC. Translating it yields CASTLNDRRYGYAF.

This clonotype was recorded many times. The gene calls are TRBV7-9 and TRBJ2-1; a possible D gene is TRBD1 (5 bases). The CDR3 totals 19 residues. From germline, CDR1 is SEHNR and CDR2 FQNEAQ (reference sequence). Trimming removed 5 bases at V and 3 bases at J, with 26 bases between. CDR3 nucleotides: TGTGCCAGCAGCCCCCTTGAGCAGGGTATCAGCCGGAACTACAATGAGCAGTTCTTC. This gives the protein CASSPLEQGISRNYNEQFF.

In its sample, this clonotype was seen once. The chain employs TRBV25-1 and TRBJ1-1; 10 bases match TRBD1. Germline values: CDR1 MGHDK, CDR2 SYGVNS. This CDR3 spans 13 amino acids. Trimming took 8 bases from V and 5 from J; bases not matched to a gene: 5. This chain's CDR3 is CASGTGAKTEAFF. CDR3 in DNA: TGTGCCAGCGGGACAGGGGCGAAAACTGAAGCTTTCTTT.

V and J are TRBV11-2 and TRBJ2-5; 8 bases line up with TRBD2. Germline CDR1 reads SGHAT; CDR2 reads FQNNGV. The CDR3 sequence is 13 residues long. Trimming took 5 bases from V and 5 from J; bases not matched to a gene: 4. CDR3 loop: CASSAPGGETQYF. DNA for the CDR3: TGTGCCAGCAGCGCCCCGGGGGGGGAGACCCAGTACTTC.

This clonotype was seen more than once but under ten times. This chain links TRBV7-6 with TRBJ1-1, with D perhaps TRBD1 (5 bases). This CDR3 comprises 14 residues. In germline, CDR1 is SGHVS, CDR2 FNYEAQ. V lost 6 bases, J lost 3 bases, and 14 bases lay in between. The CDR3 coding sequence is TGTGCCAGCAGGAAGAGAGGGGCGGACACTGAAGCTTTCTTT. Translated, it gives CASRKRGADTEAFF. Based on the CDR3 plus reference TRBV7-6 and TRBJ1-1, the full variable domain is GAGVSQSPRYKVTKRGQDVALRCDPISGHVSLYWYRQALGQGPEFLTYFNYEAQQDKSGLPNDRFSAERPEGSISTLTIQRTEQRDSAMYRCASRKRGADTEAFFGQGTRLTVV.

This chain's CDR3 is CASSQPGQGHYEQYF. The DNA of the CDR3 is TGTGCCAGCTCACAACCGGGACAGGGGCACTACGAGCAGTACTTC. V usage is TRBV18 and J usage is TRBJ2-7; 10 bases fit TRBD1. The CDR3 extends over 15 amino acids. Germline V gives CDR1 KGHSH, CDR2 LQKENI. Unmatched junction bases numbered 6, after V lost 4 bases and J lost 3 bases. The full variable domain, completed using reference TRBV18 and TRBJ2-7, is NAGVMQNPRHLVRRRGQEARLRCSPMKGHSHVYWYRQLPEEGLKFMVYLQKENIIDESGMPKERFSAEFPKEGPSILRIQQVVRGDSAAYFCASSQPGQGHYEQYFGPGTRLTVT.

The gene calls are TRBV20-1 and TRBJ2-5; TRBD1 matches 7 bases. Germline V gene sequence: CDR1 DFQATT, CDR2 SNEGSKA (reference sequence). This CDR3 region has 14 residues. Losses at the gene ends were 2 bases for V and 7 bases for J; bases not matched to a gene: 10. CDR3: CSARRAGGGGTQYF. CDR3 coding DNA: TGCAGTGCTAGAAGAGCAGGGGGTGGTGGGACCCAGTACTTC.

This clonotype came up a few times. This chain links TRBV18 with TRBJ2-7; D possibly corresponds to TRBD2 (6 bases). The V gene lost 3 bases and the J gene lost 0 bases, with 12 bases spanning the gap. CDR3 length: 15 amino acids. Per germline, CDR1 KGHSH and CDR2 LQKENI. DNA of the CDR3: TGTGCCAGCTCACCCCGGGACTTTAACTCCTACGAGCAGTACTTC. This sequence encodes CASSPRDFNSYEQYF.

The rearrangement uses TRBV14 and TRBJ1-5, with D possibly being TRBD1 (5 bases). V lost 3 bases to trimming and J lost 0 bases, with 15 bases between them. This CDR3 comprises 17 residues. Looked up from germline, CDR1 is SGHDN and CDR2 is FVKESK. The CDR3 sequence is CASSHRQTSYSNQPQHF. In nucleotides, the CDR3 is TGTGCCAGCAGCCACCGACAGACAAGTTATAGCAATCAGCCCCAGCATTTT.

The chain is built from TRBV20-1 and TRBJ1-5; D may be TRBD1 (5 bases). The CDR3 covers 16 residues. The V end lost 4 bases, the J end lost 1 base, and 17 bases lay between the germline ends. Germline V gene data show CDR1 as DFQATT and CDR2 as SNEGSKA (reference sequence). The CDR3 DNA reads TGCAGTGCTAAAGCCCCAGCCGGGGGGAGCAATCAGCCCCAGCATTTT. Translation: CSAKAPAGGSNQPQHF.

The chain combines TRBV2 with TRBJ2-2; 10 bases are a match to TRBD2. J gave up 4 bases and V 4 bases, and 6 bases lay outside the gene matches. This CDR3 region has 16 residues. Germline assignment: CDR1 SNHLY and CDR2 FYNNEI. Here the CDR3 DNA reads TGTGCCAGCAGTGTACTAGCGGGGAACCCCACCGGGGAGCTGTTTTTT. The encoded protein is CASSVLAGNPTGELFF.

Points on this clonotype: An end of the junction does not agree with germline; a read error may underlie this. The J gene is TRBJ2-7, the V gene TRBV7-7; D is possibly TRBD2 (5 bases). This CDR3 is 14 amino acids long. Germline-derived CDR1 and CDR2 are SSHAT and FNYEAQ (reference sequence). As DNA, the CDR3 is TGTGCTAGCAGCTTAGCCCCGGGGAGCGTCGAGCAGTACTTC. Its protein is CASSLAPGSVEQYF.

This clonotype came up a few times. This rearrangement joins TRBV10-3 to TRBJ1-5; D not certain. V was trimmed by 8 bases and J by 0 bases, leaving 11 bases between them. Germline V gene lookup returns CDR1 ENHRY and CDR2 SYGVKD. The CDR3 loop spans 14 amino acids. The CDR3: CAISTEYSNQPQHF. CDR3 in DNA: TGTGCCATCTCAACAGAATATAGCAATCAGCCCCAGCATTTT.

This clonotype was counted only a few times. The CDR3 DNA follows: TGTGCCAGCAGTGTTGGTCCCTCTGGGGCCAACGTCCTGACTTTC. Amino acids: CASSVGPSGANVLTF. This chain uses TRBV27 with TRBJ2-6; D is ambiguous. V gave up 5 bases and J gave up 0 bases, with 8 bases separating them. Germline loops: CDR1 MNHEY, CDR2 SMNVEV (reference sequence). The CDR3 runs 15 residues.